The sample holds a few counts of the clone carrying this TCR beta chain. Its specificity is not known. The source of the sample is a study of T cells in Graves' hyperthyroidism and ophthalmopathy. For the study at large: Peripheral blood was collected at initial diagnosis, before any treatment.

Amplified TCR beta CDR3 regions derived from RNA transcripts. A set of HTBI primers served as the primers for a first-round RT-PCR of the TCR CDR3. MiXCR was run by TCRdb on the multiplex PCR reads, yielding one entry per CDR3 protein. Among 550,000 to 800,000 distinct CDR3 sequences listed, 16% were seen once. Study-wide results and caveats: Blood shared most expanded thyroid clonotypes above 0.001. A model of 13 V-J features distinguished ophthalmopathy from stable hyperthyroidism.

The CDR3 length is 16 residues. J gave up 4 bases and V 6 bases, and 7 bases lay outside the gene matches. Germline-derived CDR1 and CDR2 are MDHEN and SYDVKM. The hyperthyroidism patients had all been newly diagnosed, and their disease duration was under 2 months. Their ages ranged from 18 to 65 years. The sequencing input was blood. The V call is TRBV28, the J call TRBJ2-3; 13 positions match TRBD2. The TCR comes from a man aged 18 to 30 with Graves' hyperthyroidism. This CDR3 is CASRGGLAGRADTQYF. Written as DNA, the CDR3 is TGTGCCAGCAGGGGGGGACTAGCGGGACGGGCAGATACGCAGTATTTT.